The rows below give T cell receptor beta chains drawn from one sample of a study of blood T cell repertoires in COVID-19. Generated by immunoSEQ multiplex PCR, the TCRdb table keeps only in-frame clones and is missing some. The sample lists approximately 490,000 clones; roughly 87% were seen once. The sample was PBMCs or T cells enriched from blood (not recorded which). The receptors here all came from a woman under 30 who had recovered from COVID-19. Both conserved end residues are part of each CDR3. A D gene is named only where the DNA matches it firmly.

J: TRBJ2-1
D: TRBD2
V: TRBV7-2
CDR3: CASSLRRGVWNEQFF

J: TRBJ1-3
D: -
V: TRBV5-1
CDR3: CASSPLQVGLSGNTIYF

J: TRBJ1-5
D: -
V: TRBV12-5
CDR3: CASGLVIGGSNQPQHF

J: TRBJ1-2
D: -
V: TRBV2
CDR3: CASSRGVDYGYTF

J: TRBJ1-1
D: TRBD1
V: TRBV14
CDR3: CASSHQQGLTEAFF

J: TRBJ1-2
D: -
V: TRBV27
CDR3: CASSFKGIANYGYTF

J: TRBJ1-3
D: TRBD1
V: TRBV7-9
CDR3: CASSLARQGAGNTIYF

J: TRBJ2-2
D: -
V: TRBV30
CDR3: CAWNRAWENGELFF

J: TRBJ2-2
D: -
V: TRBV28
CDR3: CASSPPIGGPNTGELFF

J: TRBJ2-2
D: TRBD1
V: TRBV4-2
CDR3: CASSPWDRGYTGELFF

J: TRBJ2-3
D: TRBD2
V: TRBV27
CDR3: CASSFRGTSGGLSTDTQYF

J: TRBJ2-2
D: TRBD1
V: TRBV7-8
CDR3: CASSLTGQGITGELFF

J: TRBJ2-4
D: TRBD1
V: TRBV5-1
CDR3: CASSLGQGIAKNIQYF

J: TRBJ1-2
D: TRBD1
V: TRBV12-3/TRBV12-4
CDR3: CASSRTGVYGYTF

J: TRBJ1-3
D: TRBD1
V: TRBV2
CDR3: CASKDRVGSGNTIYF

J: TRBJ2-7
D: -
V: TRBV6-5
CDR3: CASSYWGEEYF

J: TRBJ2-5
D: TRBD2
V: TRBV5-5
CDR3: CASSLLKAGGSETQYF

J: TRBJ1-5
D: -
V: TRBV19
CDR3: CASSKNRVMLGNQPQHF

J: TRBJ1-6
D: -
V: TRBV7-2
CDR3: CASSHPGNSPLHF

J: TRBJ1-1
D: -
V: TRBV3-1/TRBV3-2
CDR3: CASSQAGEAFF

J: TRBJ1-2
D: -
V: TRBV30
CDR3: CAWSGTASYGYTF

J: TRBJ2-7
D: -
V: TRBV5-1
CDR3: CASSLEGTTPDEQYF

J: TRBJ2-1
D: TRBD2
V: TRBV7-2
CDR3: CASSLASGGYNEQFF

J: TRBJ1-2
D: TRBD1
V: TRBV5-1
CDR3: CASSLGKQGAGGYTF

J: TRBJ1-1
D: -
V: TRBV28
CDR3: CASSFHGRDGRAFF

J: TRBJ1-1
D: -
V: TRBV7-8
CDR3: CASSFRGNTEAFF

J: TRBJ2-3
D: TRBD2
V: TRBV15
CDR3: CATSKLAATQYF

J: TRBJ2-7
D: TRBD1
V: TRBV6-5
CDR3: CASGDRQGEQYF

J: TRBJ2-5
D: -
V: TRBV5-1
CDR3: CASSSPYIQETQYF

J: TRBJ1-5
D: TRBD1
V: TRBV7-2
CDR3: CASSLQGGSNQPQHF

J: TRBJ2-5
D: TRBD2
V: TRBV5-1
CDR3: CASSAGVGETQYF

J: TRBJ1-6
D: -
V: TRBV5-1
CDR3: CASSSTRGGNSYNSPLHF

J: TRBJ1-2
D: -
V: TRBV21-1
CDR3: CASSKLGQRGYTF

J: TRBJ1-2
D: -
V: TRBV27
CDR3: CASRLSDKNYGYTF

J: TRBJ1-6
D: -
V: TRBV7-8
CDR3: CASSVRGSMGAKALHF

J: TRBJ2-2
D: -
V: TRBV5-6
CDR3: CASSFPTAGELFF

J: TRBJ2-7
D: -
V: TRBV28
CDR3: CASSPSGIAYEQYF

J: TRBJ2-3
D: TRBD2
V: TRBV2
CDR3: CASSPPGHGGLAPDTQYF

J: TRBJ1-5
D: TRBD1
V: TRBV4-1
CDR3: CASSQDRLILGTGKQPQHF

J: TRBJ1-1
D: TRBD1
V: TRBV5-1
CDR3: CASTIQGDNTEAFF

J: TRBJ1-6
D: -
V: TRBV18
CDR3: CASSQSQQAIGNSPLHF

J: TRBJ1-2
D: TRBD1
V: TRBV9
CDR3: CASSALDRGDYGYTF